The rows below give T cell receptor beta chains drawn from one sample of a study of T cell responses to AZD1222 COVID-19 vaccine. Libraries were prepared by immunoSEQ multiplex PCR; TCRdb keeps only in-frame clonotypes and omits some of them. The data hold about 170,000 clones, with 90% observed a single time. The sample was peripheral blood, taken on day 0 of AZD1222 vaccination. The source of these receptors is an adult in good health. The CDR3 runs from the conserved cysteine through the conserved F or W. Each record gives: J gene, D gene, clone size, V gene, CDR3 protein, CDR3 DNA. A D gene is named only where the DNA matches it firmly. Clone size is stated in some rows and not others, as once, few, many or a class when expanded.

TRBJ2-1 NA NA TRBV9 CASSVDFYEQFF TGTGCCAGCAGCGTAGATTTTTATGAGCAGTTCTTC
TRBJ1-6 TRBD1 NA TRBV7-3 CASSLGTGANNSPLHF TGTGCCAGCAGCTTAGGGACAGGGGCCAATAATTCACCCCTCCACTTT
TRBJ1-2 TRBD1 NA TRBV28 CASSSGTAYGYTF TGTGCCAGCAGTTCCGGGACAGCCTATGGCTACACCTTC
TRBJ2-7 NA NA TRBV6-5 CASSRQLPYEQYF TGTGCCAGCAGTCGACAGTTACCCTACGAGCAGTACTTC
TRBJ2-3 TRBD2 NA TRBV6-5 CATTLGGGHTQYF TGTGCCACCACGCTGGGGGGAGGGCATACGCAGTATTTT
TRBJ1-1 TRBD1 few TRBV7-9 CASSLVTGPNTEAFF TGTGCCAGCAGCTTAGTGACAGGGCCGAACACTGAAGCTTTCTTT
TRBJ1-2 NA NA TRBV11-3 CASSLGQSYGYTF TGTGCCAGCAGCTTAGGACAGTCCTATGGCTACACCTTC
TRBJ2-5 TRBD2 once TRBV2 CATGGQETQYF TGTGCCACGGGGGGGCAAGAGACCCAGTACTTC
TRBJ2-2 NA once TRBV7-2 CASSLRTALTGELFF TGTGCCAGCAGCTTAAGGACCGCCTTAACCGGGGAGCTGTTTTTT
TRBJ2-3 NA NA TRBV5-1 CASSGRDPSTDTQYF TGCGCCAGCAGCGGGCGGGATCCTAGCACAGATACGCAGTATTTT
TRBJ2-3 TRBD2 NA TRBV30 CAWNRGGSTDTQYF TGTGCCTGGAATCGCGGGGGTAGCACAGATACGCAGTATTTT
TRBJ1-2 TRBD1 NA TRBV7-9 CASSQQGNYGYTF TGTGCCAGCAGCCAACAGGGGAACTATGGCTACACCTTC
TRBJ2-3 NA NA TRBV18 CASSPVTIITDTQYF TGTGCCAGCTCACCCGTGACAATCATCACAGATACGCAGTATTTT
TRBJ2-2 NA NA TRBV28 CASTLGESGFRELFF TGTGCCAGCACTTTAGGGGAATCAGGATTCCGGGAGCTGTTTTTT
TRBJ1-6 NA NA TRBV5-1 CASSGSSVNSYNSPLHF TGCGCCAGCAGCGGATCCAGCGTTAACTCCTATAATTCACCCCTCCACTTT
TRBJ1-2 NA NA TRBV11-3 CASSLSGFTGDVNYGYTF TGTGCCAGCAGCCTAAGTGGGTTTACAGGCGACGTTAACTATGGCTACACCTTC
TRBJ2-5 TRBD2 NA TRBV5-1 CASSTPDGGSNQETQYF TGCGCCAGCAGCACGCCCGACGGGGGGTCCAACCAAGAGACCCAGTACTTC
TRBJ1-1 NA NA TRBV29-1 CSVVSLGDAEAFF TGCAGCGTTGTATCTCTTGGGGATGCTGAAGCTTTCTTT
TRBJ2-7 TRBD1 NA TRBV3-1/TRBV3-2 CASSSPGTGFYEQYF TGTGCCAGCAGCTCTCCAGGGACAGGCTTCTACGAGCAGTACTTC
TRBJ1-1 NA once TRBV6-5 CASRLHSLLNTEAFF TGTGCCAGCAGACTTCACAGCTTGTTGAACACTGAAGCTTTCTTT
TRBJ1-1 NA NA TRBV6-1 CASSDHRKNTEAFF TGTGCCAGCAGTGACCACAGGAAGAACACTGAAGCTTTCTTT
TRBJ1-1 NA NA TRBV6-5 CASSLGVGTEAFF TGTGCCAGCAGTTTGGGGGTCGGCACTGAAGCTTTCTTT